One sample yielded the 19 T cell receptor beta chains listed below, sequenced in a study of OX40 agonist ivuxolimab in advanced cancers. Assay used: immunoSEQ multiplex PCR; TCRdb lists only in-frame clones, some missing. The repertoire has approximately 45,000 clones, 90% to 95% of them found once; the top ten carry roughly 9.6%. This specimen consisted of CD4+ or CD8+ T cells sorted from blood, obtained in a trial of the OX40 agonist ivuxolimab. Every receptor here comes from an adult with an advanced solid tumor such as melanoma, head and neck, liver or kidney cancer.

J is TRBJ2-2 and V is TRBV6-5; 11 bases fit TRBD1. The CDR3 extends over 16 amino acids. Unmatched junction bases numbered 3, after V lost 4 bases and J lost 2 bases. The V gene's germline CDR1 is MNHEY and CDR2 SVGAGI. CDR3 loop: CASSFGTGGNTGELFF. The CDR3 region has the DNA TGTGCCAGCAGTTTCGGGACAGGGGGTAACACCGGGGAGCTGTTTTTT.

The gene calls are TRBV21-1 and TRBJ1-5; the table's D call, TRBD1, was not checked against the DNA. TRBV21-1 is listed as a pseudogene. The CDR3 sequence is 11 residues long. In DNA form, the CDR3 reads TGTGCCGCAGGGGGAGTGAGGCCCCAGCATTTT. Its translation: CAAGGVRPQHF.

This sequence joins TRBV5-6 and TRBJ2-3, with 10 nucleotides matching TRBD2. V shed 2 bases and J 8 bases; nucleotides not matched to a gene: 5. From germline, CDR1 is SGHDT and CDR2 YYEEEE. The CDR3 runs to 14 residues. Here the CDR3 DNA reads TGTGCCAGCAGCTTCCTAGCGGGAGCGGGTACGCAGTATTTT. Its translation is CASSFLAGAGTQYF. The variable domain in full, completed from reference TRBV5-6 and TRBJ2-3, reads DAGVTQSPTHLIKTRGQQVTLRCSPKSGHDTVSWYQQALGQGPQFIFQYYEEEERQRGNFPDRFSGHQFPNYSSELNVNALLLGDSALYLCASSFLAGAGTQYFGPGTRLTVL.

The V call is TRBV6-5, the J call TRBJ2-5; possibly TRBD1 for D (5 bases). Germline CDR1 MNHEY, CDR2 SVGAGI. The CDR3 is made up of 13 amino acids. V lost 6 bases to trimming and J lost 4 bases, with 12 bases between them. CDR3 sequence: CASRTATRETQYF. The CDR3 DNA sequence: TGTGCCAGCAGGACAGCTACACGAGAGACCCAGTACTTC.

The chain couples TRBV4-3 to TRBJ1-2, with 9 bases matching TRBD1. Germline CDR1 is LGHNA and CDR2 is YSLEER. The CDR3 length is 16 residues. J was trimmed by 5 bases and V by 2 bases; bases with no gene match: 9. The CDR3 DNA sequence: TGCGCCAGCAGCCAACATTACACCGGGACAGGGTATGGCTACACCTTC. Amino acid sequence: CASSQHYTGTGYGYTF.

The rearrangement uses TRBV9 and TRBJ2-1; TRBD2 is a possible D gene (6 bases). Germline values: CDR1 SGDLS, CDR2 YYNGEE. V gave up 3 bases and J gave up 1 base, with 8 bases separating them. This CDR3 region has 14 residues. The CDR3 protein is CASSAGDSYNEQFF. CDR3 DNA: TGTGCCAGCAGCGCGGGAGATTCCTACAATGAGCAGTTCTTC. Together with reference TRBV9 and TRBJ2-1, the CDR3 gives the full variable domain: DSGVTQTPKHLITATGQRVTLRCSPRSGDLSVYWYQQSLDQGLQFLIQYYNGEERAKGNILERFSAQQFPDLHSELNLSSLELGDSALYFCASSAGDSYNEQFFGPGTRLTVL.

The rearrangement uses TRBV6-5 and TRBJ1-2; D is perhaps TRBD1 (5 bases). Trimming took 2 bases from V and 7 from J, leaving 17 bases between them. This CDR3 comprises 15 residues. Looked up from germline, CDR1 is MNHEY and CDR2 is SVGAGI. The CDR3 DNA sequence: TGTGCCAGCAGTTACCGTCCCGGGACTGCGATTGGCTACACCTTC. It is translated as CASSYRPGTAIGYTF.

The DNA for the CDR3 is TGTGCCAGCAGCCCACAGCGGACACGGTACAATGAGCAGTTCTTC. Its protein is CASSPQRTRYNEQFF. This chain uses TRBV9 with TRBJ2-1, with D possibly being TRBD1 or TRBD2 (5 bases each). The CDR3 spans 15 residues. Germline CDR1 is SGDLS and CDR2 is YYNGEE. Trimming shortened V by 4 bases and J by 4 bases, and 15 bases separated the two germline ends.

The V call is TRBV2, the J call TRBJ2-7; 8 positions agree with TRBD1. Germline V gene lookup returns CDR1 SNHLY and CDR2 FYNNEI. V lost 6 bases, J lost 2 bases, and 6 bases stayed unmatched. The CDR3 has 14 amino acids. DNA of the CDR3: TGTGCCAGCAGGTCGGGACAGGCTCCCTACGAGCAGTACTTC. This gives the protein CASRSGQAPYEQYF.

V and J are TRBV29-1 and TRBJ2-7; D not certain. The V and J ends lost 3 bases and 4 bases respectively, with 7 bases between them. Germline-derived CDR1 and CDR2 are SQVTM and ANQGSEA. The CDR3 extends over 11 amino acids. The CDR3 spells CSVESGYEQYF. The CDR3 nucleotides are TGCAGCGTTGAGTCGGGTTACGAGCAGTACTTC.

The count of this clone is one. The chain uses TRBV5-4 and TRBJ2-1; 14 nucleotides match TRBD2. Trimming took 4 bases from V and 8 from J; bases not matched to a gene: 11. Looked up from germline, CDR1 is SGHNT and CDR2 is YYREEE (reference sequence). The CDR3 contains 17 residues. The CDR3 DNA sequence: TGTGCCAGCAGCACCAGACTAGCGGGAGGGGGGTACCATGAGCAGTTCTTC. Amino acids: CASSTRLAGGGYHEQFF.

The chain uses TRBV25-1 and TRBJ2-5; D is undetermined. Trimming cost V 4 bases and J 2 bases, with 2 bases left between them. The CDR3 is made up of 11 amino acids. Germline lookup yields CDR1 MGHDK and CDR2 SYGVNS. CDR3 amino acids: CASSAQETQYF. In DNA, the CDR3 is TGTGCCAGCAGTGCACAAGAGACCCAGTACTTC.

The rearrangement links TRBV27 to TRBJ2-7, with D possibly matching TRBD2 (7 bases). Germline V gene data show CDR1 as MNHEY and CDR2 as SMNVEV (reference sequence). V was pared by 6 bases and J by 3 bases, with 18 bases between. The CDR3 extends over 15 amino acids. The CDR3 loop reads CASSPGGAPLYEQYF. In DNA, the CDR3 is TGTGCCAGCAGCCCTGGGGGGGCTCCCCTCTACGAGCAGTACTTC.

The rearrangement joins TRBV11-3 to TRBJ2-5, with 8 bases matching TRBD2. The CDR3 has 14 amino acids. J gave up 5 bases and V 1 base, and 3 bases lay outside the gene matches. Germline CDR1 SGHNT, CDR2 YENEEA. As DNA, the CDR3 is TGTGCCAGCAGCTTAGCAGGACTAGCTGAGACCCAGTACTTC. Encoded protein: CASSLAGLAETQYF.

This chain links TRBV7-9 with TRBJ2-5, with D unresolved. The CDR3 runs 13 residues. Germline V lookup: CDR1 SEHNR, CDR2 FQNEAQ (reference sequence). V was clipped by 2 bases and J by 2 bases, with 6 bases between them. The CDR3 coding sequence is TGTGCCAGCAGCTTACCTTTACAAGAGACCCAGTACTTC. As protein: CASSLPLQETQYF.

The J gene is TRBJ1-2, the V gene TRBV7-8, with 7 bases identical to TRBD1. With 4 bases clipped from V and 8 bases from J, the junction kept 22 bases outside the gene matches. CDR1 is SGHVS and CDR2 is FQNEAQ in the germline V gene. This CDR3 is built from 18 residues. The CDR3 loop reads CASSWGLRTGYHIWGYTF. The CDR3, as DNA: TGTGCCAGCAGCTGGGGTTTACGGACAGGATACCACATTTGGGGCTACACCTTC.

This clone was observed once. CDR3 loop: CASSDNEQFF. In DNA, the CDR3 is TGTGCCAGCAGCGACAATGAGCAGTTCTTC. The gene calls are TRBV2 and TRBJ2-1; D ambiguous. The CDR3 spans 10 residues. Between the trimmed V and J ends, which lost 6 bases and 5 bases, there was a span of 2 bases. Per the germline V gene, CDR1 is SNHLY and CDR2 is FYNNEI.

V gene TRBV13 combines with J gene TRBJ2-1; the match to TRBD1 covers 9 bases. Per the germline V gene, CDR1 is PRHDT and CDR2 is FYEKMQ (reference sequence). The CDR3 loop spans 16 amino acids. Trimming took 3 bases from V and 4 from J; bases not matched to a gene: 7. The CDR3 loop reads CASSFGTGRDYNEQFF. The CDR3 DNA is TGTGCCAGCAGCTTCGGGACAGGGAGGGATTACAATGAGCAGTTCTTC.

The rearrangement joins TRBV19 to TRBJ1-1, with no clear D. This CDR3 comprises 14 residues. V was clipped by 3 bases and J by 0 bases, with 8 bases between them. Germline-derived CDR1 and CDR2 are LNHDA and SQIVND (reference sequence). CDR3 sequence (DNA): TGTGCCAGTAGTATCGCCAGCATGAACACTGAAGCTTTCTTT. Protein sequence: CASSIASMNTEAFF.